These T cell receptor beta chains were read from a single sample in a study of T cell responses to AZD1222 COVID-19 vaccine. Clones were read by immunoSEQ multiplex PCR, and TCRdb kept only the in-frame ones, dropping some. The table shows 100,000 to 150,000 clones, with 70% to 90% occurring only once. The material sequenced was peripheral blood, taken on day 0 of AZD1222 vaccination. These receptors originate from an adult in good health. Both conserved end residues are part of each CDR3. The D gene is left open where the match is weak. The listing skips clone size in some rows; elsewhere it reads once, few, many or a size class.

D: .
J: TRBJ2-1
V: TRBV2
size: .
CDR3: CASSEWGVYNEQFF
DNA: TGTGCCAGCAGTGAGTGGGGGGTCTACAATGAGCAGTTCTTC

D: .
J: TRBJ1-1
V: TRBV5-4
size: .
CDR3: CASSLGDIWDEAFF
DNA: TGTGCCAGCAGCTTAGGGGACATCTGGGATGAAGCTTTCTTT

D: .
J: TRBJ1-5
V: TRBV18
size: .
CDR3: CASSPTGILQPQHF
DNA: TGTGCCAGCTCACCAACAGGGATTCTTCAGCCCCAGCATTTT

D: TRBD2
J: TRBJ2-5
V: TRBV5-1
size: .
CDR3: CASSLGLATQETQYF
DNA: TGCGCCAGCAGCTTGGGACTAGCGACCCAAGAGACCCAGTACTTC

D: TRBD2
J: TRBJ2-1
V: TRBV4-2
size: .
CDR3: CASSQDLSGGPRDEQFF
DNA: TGTGCCAGCAGCCAAGATCTGAGCGGGGGGCCCCGCGATGAGCAGTTCTTC

D: .
J: TRBJ2-2
V: TRBV10-2
size: once
CDR3: CASEGGKAGSGELFF
DNA: TGCGCCAGCGAAGGCGGGAAGGCAGGGTCCGGGGAGCTGTTTTTT

D: .
J: TRBJ1-4
V: TRBV10-3
size: .
CDR3: CAISESKGASEKLFF
DNA: TGTGCCATCAGTGAGTCGAAGGGTGCGAGTGAAAAACTGTTTTTT

D: .
J: TRBJ1-4
V: TRBV3-1/TRBV3-2
size: .
CDR3: CASSRMGNEKLFF
DNA: TGTGCCAGCAGCCGAATGGGTAATGAAAAACTGTTTTTT

D: .
J: TRBJ1-2
V: TRBV28
size: .
CDR3: CASSPGVVGYGYTF
DNA: TGTGCCAGCAGTCCCGGGGTCGTGGGGTATGGCTACACCTTC

D: .
J: TRBJ2-3
V: TRBV4-2
size: .
CDR3: CASSQDAGQEGDTQYF
DNA: TGTGCCAGCAGCCAAGATGCCGGCCAGGAAGGGGATACGCAGTATTTT

D: TRBD1
J: TRBJ2-1
V: TRBV28
size: few
CDR3: CASRPTTGGGVEQFF
DNA: TGTGCCAGCCGCCCAACGACAGGGGGAGGGGTTGAGCAGTTCTTC

D: TRBD2
J: TRBJ2-3
V: TRBV4-1
size: .
CDR3: CASSQDWSGGAGLPDTQYF
DNA: TGCGCCAGCAGCCAAGATTGGAGCGGGGGGGCCGGTTTGCCAGATACGCAGTATTTT

D: .
J: TRBJ2-1
V: TRBV27
size: .
CDR3: CASSFSGGSTREQFF
DNA: TGTGCCAGCAGTTTTTCCGGGGGCTCCACGAGGGAGCAGTTCTTC

D: TRBD1
J: TRBJ1-1
V: TRBV9
size: medium-sized
CDR3: CASSESAGTGSSKAFF
DNA: TGTGCCAGCAGCGAGTCCGCCGGGACAGGGAGTTCGAAAGCTTTCTTT

D: .
J: TRBJ1-5
V: TRBV3-1/TRBV3-2
size: .
CDR3: CASSQASNQPQHF
DNA: TGTGCCAGCAGCCAAGCTAGCAATCAGCCCCAGCATTTT

D: .
J: TRBJ1-1
V: TRBV19
size: .
CDR3: CASSIGRTSEAFF
DNA: TGTGCCAGTAGCATCGGGAGAACTTCTGAAGCTTTCTTT